Listed here is a single TCR beta chain. No antigen is known for it. No clone much larger than this one lies a single base away; base qualities are absent. Genomic DNA was isolated from the sorted cells so that the TCRbeta CDR3 region could be sequenced. The immunoSEQ Assay was used for sequencing of TCRbeta CDR3 regions. Not all clones reach the TCRdb copy of this immuneACCESS table, which keeps in-frame sequences only. Checked studies attribute under half of the gap to unresolved V genes and leave the rest unexplained. In all, the sample holds 20,000 to 25,000 clones, and over 80% of those were seen once. The ten largest make up more than 55% of the sample. Patients with a history of autoimmune disease or receiving systemic immunosuppression were excluded from the trial. In every dose cohort, peripheral blood was drawn for TCR sequencing at baseline, cycle 4 day 1, and cycle 7 day 1. Samples were obtained from an open-label, multicenter, first-in-human phase I dose-escalation trial of ivuxolimab. Adults with locally advanced or metastatic head and neck squamous cell, hepatocellular, melanoma or renal cell carcinoma were enrolled in the trial. CD4+ and CD8+ T cells were sorted separately from peripheral blood before TCR sequencing.

This sample is drawn from a study of OX40 agonist ivuxolimab in advanced cancers. Background on the whole study: The costimulatory receptor OX40 (CD134) was targeted by ivuxolimab, a fully human IgG2 agonistic monoclonal antibody. Intravenous ivuxolimab was administered to patients every 2 weeks at six dose levels: 0.01, 0.1, 0.3, 1.5, 3 and 10 mg/kg. Of the approximately 53 patients in dose escalation, about 20 had hepatocellular carcinoma, some 15 had melanoma, 9 had renal cell carcinoma and 9 had head and neck cancer. A male proportion of nearly 85% and a mean age of roughly 58 years, ranging from 23 to 79, were recorded for the dose-escalation cohort. Patients were allowed to have had prior anti-PD-1, anti-PD-L1 or anti-CTLA-4 therapy, and 40% to 45% of the dose-escalation patients had previously received checkpoint inhibitors. Partial responses occurred in three dose-escalation patients: two with cutaneous melanoma and one with hepatocellular carcinoma. The point of sequencing TCRbeta in the periphery was to test whether ivuxolimab changed TCR sequence diversity and drove clonal T-cell expansion. The paper covers the monotherapy dose-escalation part of the phase I ivuxolimab trial, which included N ≈ 50 patients. Findings and caveats that apply to the study as a whole: The antigen specificity of the clonally expanded peripheral T cells was not determined. Clonal expansion of both CD4+ and CD8+ blood T cells was observed from baseline to week 6 at doses 0.1 to 3.0 mg/kg. After ivuxolimab, expanded clones were on average more numerous among CD8+ T cells than among CD4+ T cells. Low levels of normalized T-cell clonal expansion were also shown by some nonresponding patients. In partial responders in the 0.1-3.0 mg/kg groups, normalized peripheral clonal expansion was found to be among the lowest, especially among CD8+ T cells.

Deletion took 4 bases off V and 0 bases off J, with a span of 10 bases between the germline ends. CDR1 is given as SQVTM and CDR2 as ANQGSEA, both from the germline V gene. CDR3 length: 13 amino acids, cysteine to phenylalanine. Only the CDR3 region is kept as DNA, spanning 39 bases read in frame from base 1. The chain joins TRBV29-1 to TRBJ2-7; TRBD2 could be the D gene, as 7 bases match. The TCR sequence derives from an adult with an advanced solid tumor such as melanoma, head and neck, liver or kidney cancer. The sample in question was CD4+ or CD8+ T cells sorted from blood, obtained in a trial of the OX40 agonist ivuxolimab. The DNA sequence reads TGCAGCGTTGCGGGGGGCAGCTCCTACGAGCAGTACTTC. Its coded protein is CSVAGGSSYEQYF.